Listed below are T cell receptor beta chains from one sample, sequenced in a study of human T cells and chemical hapten exposure. From the reads, TCRdb called clonotypes with MiXCR, one entry per CDR3 protein. The sample includes 95,000 to 150,000 distinct CDR3 sequences, more than 8.5% of them seen just once. Input material: whole blood. Source of these receptors: a human donor in good health. Some clones in this sample may be carry-over from other donors' samples. CDR3s include the opening cysteine and the closing phenylalanine or tryptophan. The D gene is left open where the match is weak. Where a row states a size, it is once, few, many or the class of an expanded clone; other rows omit it.

J | D | size | V | DNA | CDR3
TRBJ2-2 | - | few | TRBV11-2 | TGTGCCAGCAGCTCACTAAAGAACACCGGGGAGCTGTTTTTT | CASSSLKNTGELFF
TRBJ2-4 | TRBD1 | - | TRBV20-1 | TGCAGTGCTTCGCGGACAGGGTACGGAGACATTCAGTACTTC | CSASRTGYGDIQYF
TRBJ2-2 | - | - | TRBV19 | TGTGCCAGTACCTCGGCGGGATCAACCGGGGAGCTGTTTTTT | CASTSAGSTGELFF
TRBJ2-7 | - | - | TRBV10-3 | TGTGCCATCAGCCCTGGGACGGACGAGCAGTACTTC | CAISPGTDEQYF
TRBJ2-5 | - | few | TRBV7-9 | TGTGCCAGCACCCCCAGGCGAGAGCAAGAGACCCAGTACTTC | CASTPRREQETQYF
TRBJ1-1 | TRBD1 | - | TRBV28 | TGTGCCAGCAGTGACCAGGGGGCGCCGGCTGAAGCTTTCTTT | CASSDQGAPAEAFF
TRBJ2-7 | TRBD2 | once | TRBV7-2 | TGTGCCAGCAGCTTAGTGCTAGCGGGAGGGCCGTACGAGCAGTACTTC | CASSLVLAGGPYEQYF
TRBJ2-2 | - | - | TRBV29-1 | TGCAGCGGAACCGCAGGGGAATCCGGGGAGCTGTTTTTT | CSGTAGESGELFF
TRBJ2-7 | - | - | TRBV4-1 | TGCGCCAGCAGCCAAGATGCGGAAGCGGTTTCCTACGAGCAGTACTTC | CASSQDAEAVSYEQYF
TRBJ2-3 | - | few | TRBV10-3 | TGTGCCATCTTGAAAACTAGCACAGATACGCAGTATTTT | CAILKTSTDTQYF
TRBJ2-2 | - | few | TRBV2 | TGTGCCAGCAGGACCCCCGGTGGGGGAGCGAACACCGGGGAGCTGTTTTTT | CASRTPGGGANTGELFF
TRBJ2-3 | - | - | TRBV4-3 | TGCGCCAGCAGCCAAGAGGTGATGGGGGTTACGGCACGGGATACGCAGTATTTT | CASSQEVMGVTARDTQYF
TRBJ2-3 | TRBD2 | - | TRBV20-1 | TGCAGTGCTCATACTAGCGCCAGCACAGATACGCAGTATTTT | CSAHTSASTDTQYF
TRBJ2-2 | - | many | TRBV27 | TGTGCCAGCAGTTTAACCGTTGGGGTGGCGAACACCGGGGAGCTGTTTTTT | CASSLTVGVANTGELFF
TRBJ1-3 | TRBD1 | - | TRBV6-6 | TGTGCCAGCACTCAACTGGGACAGAGAAACACCATATATTTT | CASTQLGQRNTIYF
TRBJ1-5 | - | few | TRBV20-1 | TGCAGTGCTAGGTCCCAAAGGGGCAATCAGCCCCAGCATTTT | CSARSQRGNQPQHF
TRBJ2-7 | - | many | TRBV13 | TGTGCCAGCAGCCCCAGGGCTAGCGATCCCTACGAGCAGTACTTC | CASSPRASDPYEQYF
TRBJ2-2 | - | - | TRBV9 | TGTGCCAGCAGCGTCGGACAGTCGAACACCGGGGAGCTGTTTTTT | CASSVGQSNTGELFF
TRBJ2-7 | - | many | TRBV6-5 | TGTGCCAGCATCCCAGAGGCGGGGAATCTTTACGAGCAGTACTTC | CASIPEAGNLYEQYF
TRBJ1-6 | - | - | TRBV6-1 | TGTGCCAGCAGTGAACGAGGAGATTCACCCCTCCACTTT | CASSERGDSPLHF
TRBJ1-1 | - | many | TRBV7-2 | TGTGCCAGCAGCTTGGGCGGGGGACGGAGTAACACTGAAGCTTTCTTT | CASSLGGGRSNTEAFF
TRBJ1-1 | TRBD1 | few | TRBV20-1 | TGCAGTGCAAACAGGGGAGGAACTGAAGCTTTCTTT | CSANRGGTEAFF
TRBJ2-5 | - | - | TRBV4-3 | TGCGCCAGCAGCCAAGATCTCACCGTCTGGGGAGAGACCCAGTACTTC | CASSQDLTVWGETQYF
TRBJ1-5 | - | many | TRBV12-3/TRBV12-4 | TGTGCCAGCAGTTTCGGGGGGGCTAGCAATCAGCCCCAGCATTTT | CASSFGGASNQPQHF
TRBJ2-3 | - | many | TRBV7-8 | TGTGCCAGCAGCCCGACTAGTGAGGATACGCAGTATTTT | CASSPTSEDTQYF
TRBJ2-5 | - | - | TRBV6-5 | TGTGCCAGCAGCTCTCAGTCAGGGTCCGAGGGAGAGACCCAGTACTTC | CASSSQSGSEGETQYF
TRBJ2-6 | - | - | TRBV12-5 | TGTGCTAGTGGTAACCCGTTATCTGGGGCCAACGTCCTGACTTTC | CASGNPLSGANVLTF
TRBJ1-1 | - | - | TRBV5-1 | TGCGCCAGCAGCTCAGACACGGTGAACACTGAAGCTTTCTTT | CASSSDTVNTEAFF
TRBJ1-1 | TRBD1 | few | TRBV20-1 | TGCAGTGCTATGAAGACAGGGTTGAACACTGAAGCTTTCTTT | CSAMKTGLNTEAFF
TRBJ1-5 | TRBD1 | many | TRBV12-5 | TGTGCTAGTCTACCGGGGACAGAGCCTTATAGCAATCAGCCCCAGCATTTT | CASLPGTEPYSNQPQHF
TRBJ2-5 | - | many | TRBV27 | TGTGCCAGCATGAAGGGGGAGACCCAGTACTTC | CASMKGETQYF
TRBJ2-1 | TRBD2 | few | TRBV7-8 | TGTGCCAGCAGCCCGAGGACTAGCGGGGGAGTGGATGAGCAGTTCTTC | CASSPRTSGGVDEQFF
TRBJ2-1 | - | few | TRBV5-1 | TGCGCCAGCAGCTTTGCGGGACCCATCAATGAGCAGTTCTTC | CASSFAGPINEQFF
TRBJ1-2 | TRBD1 | - | TRBV6-5 | TGTGCCAGCAGACGGACAGGGGAATATGGCTACACCTTC | CASRRTGEYGYTF
TRBJ2-3 | - | many | TRBV20-1 | TGCAGTGCTAGGGGCCGAGAGGTAGATACGCAGTATTTT | CSARGREVDTQYF
TRBJ2-2 | - | many | TRBV6-2/TRBV6-3 | TGTGCCACCCTGGTTGCGGGGTTGCCGACCGGGGAGCTGTTTTTT | CATLVAGLPTGELFF
TRBJ2-5 | TRBD2 | - | TRBV9 | TGTGCCAGCAGCCCAGGACTAGCGGAAGAGACCCAGTACTTC | CASSPGLAEETQYF
TRBJ2-2 | - | - | TRBV29-1 | TGCAGCGTTGCCACGTCCGGGGAGCTGTTTTTT | CSVATSGELFF
TRBJ1-5 | - | many | TRBV6-6 | TGTGCCAGCATGAGACAGTCCCATCAGCCCCAGCATTTT | CASMRQSHQPQHF
TRBJ1-6 | TRBD1 | many | TRBV11-2 | TGTGCCAGCAGCCCGACAGGGATCCTCTCAAATTCACCCCTCCACTTT | CASSPTGILSNSPLHF
TRBJ2-7 | - | - | TRBV27 | TGTGCCAGCAGTTTAGCCGGCCTAGACGAGCAGTACTTC | CASSLAGLDEQYF
TRBJ2-1 | - | once | TRBV2 | TGTGCCAGCAGGGACGGGTTCTACAATGAGCAGTTCTTC | CASRDGFYNEQFF
TRBJ2-6 | - | - | TRBV12-3/TRBV12-4 | TGTGCCAGCAGCCCATCGGAGGGCGTGGGGGCCAACGTCCTGACTTTC | CASSPSEGVGANVLTF
TRBJ2-5 | - | - | TRBV20-1 | TGCAGTGCTAGAGCCGAAGAGACCCAGTACTTC | CSARAEETQYF
TRBJ2-2 | - | many | TRBV5-1 | TGCGCCAGCAGCTTAGCCACACACACCGGGGAGCTGTTTTTT | CASSLATHTGELFF
TRBJ1-1 | TRBD1 | many | TRBV6-2/TRBV6-3 | TGTGCCAGCAGTTACCCCTTGGGCAGGGGGCTGGCTGAAGCTTTCTTT | CASSYPLGRGLAEAFF